Listed below are T cell receptor beta chains from one sample, sequenced in a study of cytomegalovirus exposure and HLA in healthy donors. Produced via immunoSEQ multiplex PCR; TCRdb's table is partial and in-frame only. Altogether 120,000 or so clones are present, 70% to 90% being singletons, with the ten largest covering about 1.8%. The sample taken for sequencing was PBMCs. All receptors come from a man aged 40-49 years in good health and CMV-seronegative. CDR3s include the opening cysteine and the closing phenylalanine or tryptophan. The order of the fields is J gene, clone size, V gene, D gene, CDR3 protein, CDR3 DNA. The D gene is left open where the match is weak. Expanded clones get a size class; other rows say once, few or many, or leave the size out.

>TRBJ2-1|.|TRBV19|.
CATLASYNEQFF
TGTGCCACCCTAGCGTCCTACAATGAGCAGTTCTTC
>TRBJ2-2|.|TRBV7-6|.
CASSSLSVRSTGELFF
TGTGCCAGCAGCTCACTCAGCGTCCGTAGCACCGGGGAGCTGTTTTTT
>TRBJ2-5|.|TRBV6-1|.
CASSDILSIRGSRTQYF
TGTGCCAGCAGTGATATCCTATCCATCAGGGGATCCCGGACCCAGTACTTC
>TRBJ2-5|once|TRBV10-3|TRBD1
CAISPKGAQETQYF
TGTGCCATCAGTCCCAAGGGGGCCCAAGAGACCCAGTACTTC
>TRBJ2-1|.|TRBV6-1|.
CASPRGRAYNEQFF
TGTGCCAGCCCTCGGGGAAGGGCCTACAATGAGCAGTTCTTC
>TRBJ1-2|.|TRBV28|TRBD1
CASMSQGGYGYTF
TGTGCCAGCATGAGCCAGGGGGGCTATGGCTACACCTTC
>TRBJ1-1|once|TRBV7-9|.
CASSLRQVNTEAFF
TGTGCCAGCAGCCTCAGACAGGTGAACACTGAAGCTTTCTTT
>TRBJ1-5|.|TRBV2|.
CASSSDSRNQPQHF
TGTGCCAGCAGCTCAGACAGCCGCAATCAGCCCCAGCATTTT
>TRBJ1-2|.|TRBV6-5|.
CASSYIGGPGGYTF
TGTGCCAGCAGTTACATAGGCGGGCCTGGAGGCTACACCTTC
>TRBJ2-5|.|TRBV14|.
CASSNLETQYF
TGTGCCAGCAGTAACTTGGAGACCCAGTACTTC
>TRBJ2-5|.|TRBV5-1|.
CASSLEQGIRETQYF
TGCGCCAGCAGCTTGGAACAGGGAATTCGAGAGACCCAGTACTTC
>TRBJ1-1|.|TRBV5-4|.
CASRYRVENTEAFF
TGTGCCAGCAGATACAGGGTGGAGAACACTGAAGCTTTCTTT
>TRBJ1-2|once|TRBV11-2|.
CASSFQANPIHYGYTF
TGTGCCAGCAGCTTCCAGGCTAACCCGATACACTATGGCTACACCTTC
>TRBJ1-4|few|TRBV27|.
CASSPRRQGLKEKLFF
TGTGCCAGCAGTCCTCGGAGGCAGGGGCTCAAGGAAAAACTGTTTTTT
>TRBJ1-1|once|TRBV18|.
CASSPSTVNTEAFF
TGTGCCAGCTCACCGTCGACAGTGAACACTGAAGCTTTCTTT
>TRBJ2-7|once|TRBV9|.
CASRQMYEQYF
TGTGCCAGCAGACAAATGTACGAGCAGTACTTC
>TRBJ2-6|.|TRBV18|.
CATRGTESGAGANVLTF
TGTGCCACCCGGGGCACGGAATCAGGGGCTGGGGCCAACGTCCTGACTTTC
>TRBJ1-2|once|TRBV28|.
CASSFRGNGYTF
TGTGCCAGCAGTTTTCGGGGTAATGGCTACACCTTC
>TRBJ1-5|.|TRBV15|TRBD1
CATSRSNRGLGQPQHF
TGTGCCACCAGCAGGTCAAACAGGGGGCTTGGACAGCCCCAGCATTTT
>TRBJ2-4|.|TRBV2|TRBD1
CASSADRGNIQYF
TGTGCCAGCAGCGCCGACAGGGGGAACATTCAGTACTTC
>TRBJ2-2|.|TRBV5-6|TRBD1
CASSWGQGNANTGELFF
TGTGCCAGCAGCTGGGGACAGGGAAACGCGAACACCGGGGAGCTGTTTTTT
>TRBJ1-1|.|TRBV2|.
CASAREIIMNTEAFF
TGTGCCAGCGCGAGGGAGATTATTATGAACACTGAAGCTTTCTTT
>TRBJ2-1|.|TRBV11-2|TRBD2
CASSPRGAGEDNEQFF
TGTGCCAGCAGCCCCCGAGGAGCGGGGGAAGACAATGAGCAGTTCTTC
>TRBJ2-3|.|TRBV4-3|.
CASSQEPSGGTDTQYF
TGCGCCAGCAGCCAAGAACCTTCGGGAGGCACAGATACGCAGTATTTT
>TRBJ1-1|.|TRBV5-1|.
CASVGEIEAFF
TGCGCCAGCGTGGGAGAGATTGAAGCTTTCTTT
>TRBJ2-2|.|TRBV7-8|TRBD2
CASSLTPLAGNTGELFF
TGTGCCAGCAGCCTCACCCCGCTAGCGGGGAACACCGGGGAGCTGTTTTTT
>TRBJ2-5|.|TRBV2|TRBD1
CASLLSGGKSETQYF
TGTGCCAGCTTACTATCAGGGGGCAAGTCGGAGACCCAGTACTTC
>TRBJ1-1|.|TRBV2|TRBD1
CASRGQGLSSTEAFF
TGTGCCAGCAGGGGACAGGGCCTTTCGAGCACTGAAGCTTTCTTT
>TRBJ1-4|.|TRBV7-2|.
CASSFRGSTNEKLFF
TGTGCCAGCAGCTTTAGGGGGTCGACTAATGAAAAACTGTTTTTT
>TRBJ2-7|.|TRBV7-9|.
CSSSLEEAEQYF
TGTTCCAGCAGCTTAGAGGAGGCCGAGCAGTACTTC
>TRBJ2-7|.|TRBV4-2|TRBD1
CASSQVNRGEGEQYF
TGTGCCAGCAGCCAAGTTAACAGGGGGGAAGGCGAGCAGTACTTC
>TRBJ2-7|.|TRBV6-5|.
CASSRGGRANEQYF
TGTGCCAGCTCGAGGGGGGGCCGTGCCAACGAGCAGTACTTC
>TRBJ1-5|.|TRBV7-2|.
CASSLGQRGQPQHF
TGTGCCAGCAGCTTGGGGCAGCGGGGTCAGCCCCAGCATTTT
>TRBJ1-2|.|TRBV4-2|TRBD1
CASSQETTGGSYGYTF
TGTGCCAGCAGCCAAGAGACGACAGGGGGAAGCTATGGCTACACCTTC
>TRBJ1-3|.|TRBV19|TRBD1
CASTGTGGNTIYF
TGTGCCAGTACCGGGACAGGAGGAAACACCATATATTTT
>TRBJ2-7|.|TRBV28|TRBD1
CASIAGDRVAYEQYF
TGTGCCAGCATCGCAGGGGACAGGGTAGCCTACGAGCAGTACTTC
>TRBJ1-1|.|TRBV7-2|.
CASSPQGGRKGNTEAFF
TGTGCCAGCAGCCCTCAGGGCGGACGAAAGGGGAACACTGAAGCTTTCTTT
>TRBJ1-1|.|TRBV28|TRBD1
CASSYGQGRSEAFF
TGTGCCAGCAGTTACGGACAGGGAAGGAGTGAAGCTTTCTTT
>TRBJ1-6|.|TRBV28|TRBD1
CASRAGTASPLHF
TGTGCCAGCAGGGCCGGGACAGCTTCACCCCTCCACTTT
>TRBJ2-1|.|TRBV5-4|TRBD1
CASSLGTGNINEQFF
TGTGCCAGCAGCTTGGGGACAGGGAACATCAATGAGCAGTTCTTC
>TRBJ2-1|.|TRBV5-1|.
CASSLGSNRNEQFF
TGCGCCAGCAGCTTGGGCTCAAATAGAAATGAGCAGTTCTTC
>TRBJ1-1|once|TRBV19|TRBD1
CATSQDRGNTEAFF
TGTGCCACTTCCCAAGACAGGGGCAACACTGAAGCTTTCTTT